This passage covers 27 T cell receptor beta chains from one sample sequenced in a study of blood T cell repertoires in COVID-19 (dated by TCRdb to the early 2020s). Library preparation used the immunoSEQ multiplex PCR assay. This is the immuneACCESS table as TCRdb keeps it, with only in-frame sequences that have V and J called. A part of the clones is gone; compared with another copy, unresolved V genes explain less than half, and the rest is unexplained. A total of about 100,000 clones appear in this sample, less than 90% of them only once. Together, the top ten hold 1.5% to 2% of the sample. The source material was peripheral blood. Source of these receptors: a man of 80 years or more with acute or convalescent COVID-19.

The rearrangement uses TRBV28 and TRBJ1-4; D not resolved. Germline V gene sequence: CDR1 MDHEN, CDR2 SYDVKM. Trimming shortened V by 2 bases and J by 11 bases, and 6 bases separated the two germline ends. The CDR3 consists of 11 residues. CDR3 residues: CASSLVEKLFF. For the CDR3, the DNA is TGTGCCAGCAGTTTAGTTGAGAAACTGTTTTTT.

CDR3 amino acids: CASSATGPLQGNEQFF. The CDR3 region has the DNA TGTGCCAGCAGTGCGACAGGGCCGCTGCAGGGCAATGAGCAGTTCTTC. The rearrangement joins TRBV28 to TRBJ2-1; 7 nucleotides line up with TRBD1. CDR1 is MDHEN, CDR2 SYDVKM, per germline. CDR3 size: 16 residues. The J segment lost 6 bases and the V segment lost 5 bases, leaving 13 bases of the junction unmatched.

This chain connects TRBV15 to TRBJ2-1, with a tentative D call TRBD1 (6 bases). CDR3 length: 15 amino acids. CDR1 and CDR2 from the germline V gene are LNHNV and YYDKDF (reference sequence). Trimming stripped 0 bases from V and 7 bases from J, with 13 bases between. The CDR3 sequence: CATSRDLTQGNEQFF. The CDR3 DNA reads TGTGCCACCAGCAGAGATCTAACCCAGGGGAATGAGCAGTTCTTC.

This chain connects TRBV5-4 to TRBJ2-1; TRBD2 agrees at 15 bases. Trimming removed 0 bases from V and 5 bases from J; junction bases left unmatched: 6. CDR3 length: 18 amino acids. Germline CDR1 and CDR2: SGHNT and YYREEE (reference sequence). CDR3 loop: CASSLGTSGRAGNNEQFF. DNA for the CDR3: TGTGCCAGCAGCTTGGGGACTAGCGGGAGGGCCGGGAACAATGAGCAGTTCTTC. The full variable domain, completed using reference TRBV5-4 and TRBJ2-1, is ETGVTQSPTHLIKTRGQQVTLRCSSQSGHNTVSWYQQALGQGPQFIFQYYREEENGRGNFPPRFSGLQFPNYSSELNVNALELDDSALYLCASSLGTSGRAGNNEQFFGPGTRLTVL.

The chain has TRBV5-4 and TRBJ1-2, with a possible D match to TRBD1 (5 bases). Germline assignment: CDR1 SGHNT and CDR2 YYREEE (reference sequence). CDR3 length equals 15 residues. The V end was cut by 3 bases, the J end by 3 bases, with 15 bases between. The DNA for the CDR3 is TGTGCCAGCAGCTATGCCCCCCCGACAGACTATGGCTACACCTTC. Protein: CASSYAPPTDYGYTF.

The V call is TRBV5-1, the J call TRBJ2-4; 10 bases line up with TRBD1. J was trimmed by 2 bases and V by 2 bases; bases with no gene match: 10. The germline V gene encodes CDR1 SGHRS and CDR2 YFSETQ. This CDR3 spans 18 amino acids. The DNA of the CDR3 is TGCGCCAGCAGCTTTAATTCTGGGGACAGGGGAACCAAAAACATTCAGTACTTC. Translated, it gives CASSFNSGDRGTKNIQYF.

The chain joins TRBV14 to TRBJ1-2; the D is unclear. This CDR3 contains 13 residues. The germline V gene has CDR1 SGHDN and CDR2 FVKESK. The V end lost 0 bases, the J end lost 7 bases, and 9 bases lay between the germline ends. CDR3 nucleotide sequence: TGTGCCAGCAGCCAAGATAGAGATACTGGCTACACCTTC. Its translation: CASSQDRDTGYTF.

The chain has TRBV28 and TRBJ2-7; D may be TRBD2 (6 bases). In germline, CDR1 is MDHEN, CDR2 SYDVKM. The CDR3 loop spans 17 amino acids. V was shortened by 6 bases and J by 1 base, with 22 bases between the two germline ends. This CDR3 is CASRPLKQRASSYEQYF. DNA for the CDR3: TGTGCCAGCAGGCCCCTCAAGCAGCGGGCAAGTTCCTACGAGCAGTACTTC.

The chain is built from TRBV6-5 and TRBJ1-2, with D tentatively TRBD1 (6 bases). Trimming shortened V by 6 bases and J by 0 bases, and 14 bases separated the two germline ends. Looked up from germline, CDR1 is MNHEY and CDR2 is SVGAGI. The CDR3 has 15 amino acids. The CDR3 nucleotides are TGTGCCAGCAGCCGTGACAGGTCGGCTAACTATGGCTACACCTTC. It encodes CASSRDRSANYGYTF.

J is TRBJ1-3 and V is TRBV5-4; D is undetermined. Trimming pared 1 base from V and 0 bases from J, leaving 5 bases between. CDR1 and CDR2 (germline): SGHNT, YYREEE (reference sequence). The CDR3 spans 14 residues. The CDR3: CASSLWSSGNTIYF. The CDR3 DNA is TGTGCCAGCAGCTTGTGGAGCTCTGGAAACACCATATATTTT.

CDR3 sequence reads: CASTERSTYNEQFF. DNA for the CDR3: TGTGCCAGCACTGAACGGTCCACCTACAATGAGCAGTTCTTC. The chain uses TRBV7-9 and TRBJ2-1; the D is unclear. Looked up from germline, CDR1 is SEHNR and CDR2 is FQNEAQ (reference sequence). The CDR3 totals 14 residues. Deletions cut 7 bases from V and 2 bases from J, with 12 bases between. The full variable domain, in which reference TRBV7-9 and TRBJ2-1 provide the parts outside the CDR3, is DTGVSQNPRHKITKRGQNVTFRCDPISEHNRLYWYRQTLGQGPEFLTYFQNEAQLEKSRLLSDRFSAERPKGSFSTLEIQRTEQGDSAMYLCASTERSTYNEQFFGPGTRLTVL.

The chain has TRBV5-1 and TRBJ2-2, with 10 positions matching TRBD2. The CDR3 runs to 16 residues. With V trimmed by 1 base and J by 5 bases, 5 bases remained unmatched. Looked up from germline, CDR1 is SGHRS and CDR2 is YFSETQ. The CDR3 is CASSLTSGATTGELFF. CDR3 sequence (DNA): TGCGCCAGCAGCTTGACTAGCGGGGCTACTACCGGGGAGCTGTTTTTT.

This clone has just one count. The CDR3 here is CASSSQRGGSQPQHF. The DNA for the CDR3 is TGTGCCAGCAGTTCCCAAAGGGGGGGGAGTCAGCCCCAGCATTTT. V gene TRBV28 combines with J gene TRBJ1-5, with TRBD1 as a possible D gene (6 bases). This CDR3 contains 15 residues. V was clipped by 4 bases and J by 6 bases, with 16 bases between them. CDR1 and CDR2 from the germline V gene are MDHEN and SYDVKM.

This chain uses TRBV29-1 with TRBJ2-1, with 7 positions matching TRBD1. There are 14 residues in the CDR3. Trimming at V came to 6 bases and at J to 7 bases, leaving 12 bases not matched to a gene. Germline V gives CDR1 SQVTM, CDR2 ANQGSEA. The CDR3 sequence is CSVRTGNVRNEQFF. For the CDR3, the DNA is TGCAGCGTCCGGACAGGTAACGTTCGGAATGAGCAGTTCTTC.

The J gene is TRBJ2-7, the V gene TRBV28; 9 nucleotides align to TRBD1. This CDR3 spans 15 amino acids. CDR1 is MDHEN, CDR2 SYDVKM, per germline. V dropped 3 bases and J dropped 4; count of bases not matched to a gene: 7. CDR3 coding DNA: TGTGCCAGCAGTTTCCTTGGACAGGGGTGGTACGAGCAGTACTTC. It is translated as CASSFLGQGWYEQYF.

The J gene is TRBJ1-5, the V gene TRBV28; TRBD1 matches 8 bases. This CDR3 comprises 14 residues. Germline values: CDR1 MDHEN, CDR2 SYDVKM. V shed 4 bases, J shed 7 bases, and the junction held 6 bases outside the gene matches. The CDR3 nucleotides read TGTGCCAGCAGTTCACCGGACAGGGTGCAGCCCCAGCATTTT. It codes for CASSSPDRVQPQHF.

The chain couples TRBV29-1 to TRBJ1-1, with D possibly being TRBD1 (5 bases). The germline V gene has CDR1 SQVTM and CDR2 ANQGSEA. The length of the CDR3 is 15 residues. The V gene lost 7 bases and the J gene lost 5 bases, with 23 bases spanning the gap. The CDR3 here is CSASFGPRAGTEAFF. As DNA, the CDR3 is TGCAGCGCTTCTTTCGGGCCCCGGGCAGGGACTGAAGCTTTCTTT. Drawing the rest from reference TRBV29-1 and TRBJ1-1, the complete variable domain is SAVISQKPSRDICQRGTSLTIQCQVDSQVTMMFWYRQQPGQSLTLIATANQGSEATYESGFVIDKFPISRPNLTFSTLTVSNMSPEDSSIYLCSASFGPRAGTEAFFGQGTRLTVV.

This clone was seen once. This chain connects TRBV5-4 to TRBJ2-5; 7 nucleotides line up with TRBD2. Germline lookup yields CDR1 SGHNT and CDR2 YYREEE (reference sequence). The CDR3 spans 15 residues. Germline trimming cut 2 bases from V and 5 bases from J; bases unmatched to any gene: 9. The DNA of the CDR3 is TGTGCCAGCAGCTTACGCTTAGTCGGGGGGGAGACCCAGTACTTC. Translated, it gives CASSLRLVGGETQYF.

In its sample, this clone was seen a few times. The CDR3 spells CASSPLRSTSGVEQYF. Here the CDR3 DNA reads TGTGCCAGCAGCCCACTGAGATCGACTAGCGGGGTTGAGCAGTACTTC. This chain connects TRBV14 to TRBJ2-7; 11 bases agree with TRBD2. The V segment lost 4 bases and the J segment 7 bases; nucleotides outside the gene matches: 12. The germline V gene encodes CDR1 SGHDN and CDR2 FVKESK. The CDR3 runs to 16 residues.

The chain recombines TRBV28 with TRBJ2-5, with D perhaps matching TRBD2 (6 bases). Germline V gene data show CDR1 as MDHEN and CDR2 as SYDVKM. The V end lost 6 bases, the J end lost 1 base, and 15 bases lay between the germline ends. The CDR3 contains 15 residues. CDR3 sequence (DNA): TGTGCCAGCAGCTCCCAGGAGGGGTTCCAAGAGACCCAGTACTTC. It specifies CASSSQEGFQETQYF.

This chain joins TRBV18 and TRBJ2-5; 7 bases are shared with TRBD1. Per germline, CDR1 KGHSH and CDR2 LQKENI. With V trimmed by 3 bases and J by 5 bases, 6 bases remained unmatched. The CDR3 sequence is 14 residues long. The CDR3 bases are TGTGCCAGCTCACCCGGGACAGCTCGGGAGACCCAGTACTTC. Translating it yields CASSPGTARETQYF.

This chain's CDR3 is CASSGLVRDNEQFF. The DNA of the CDR3 is TGTGCCAGTAGTGGCTTAGTGCGGGACAATGAGCAGTTCTTC. The rearrangement uses TRBV19 and TRBJ2-1; tentative D call: TRBD2 (5 bases). Germline assignment: CDR1 LNHDA and CDR2 SQIVND (reference sequence). Trimming pared 5 bases from V and 5 bases from J, leaving 13 bases between. The CDR3 loop spans 14 amino acids.

The rearrangement links TRBV3-1 (or the pseudogene TRBV3-2) to TRBJ2-7; TRBD1 is a possible D gene (5 bases). CDR3 length: 15 amino acids. Deletions cut 2 bases from V and 2 bases from J, with 13 bases between. Germline V gene sequence: CDR1 LGHDT, CDR2 YNNKEL (reference sequence). CDR3 DNA: TGTGCCAGCAGCCAACGCTCCACAGGAGCCTACGAGCAGTACTTC. The encoded protein is CASSQRSTGAYEQYF.

This sequence joins TRBV7-9 and TRBJ1-2; a possible D gene is TRBD1 (5 bases). Germline V gene sequence: CDR1 SEHNR, CDR2 FQNEAQ (reference sequence). V shed 1 base and J shed 4 bases, with 7 bases lying between them. This CDR3 has 13 residues. The CDR3 protein is CASSLEGLYGYTF. Written as DNA, the CDR3 is TGTGCCAGCAGCTTAGAGGGGCTCTATGGCTACACCTTC.

The rearrangement uses TRBV19 and TRBJ2-1; 7 bases match TRBD2. The CDR3 has 16 residues. After removal of 3 bases from V and 5 bases from J, the junction contained 10 bases not matched to a gene. CDR1 LNHDA and CDR2 SQIVND come from the germline V gene (reference sequence). CDR3 protein: CASSIAAGAFDNEQFF. DNA of the CDR3: TGTGCCAGTAGTATCGCGGCGGGAGCGTTTGACAATGAGCAGTTCTTC.

As for this clone: The identical CDR3 is also encoded by other nucleotide sequences in the sample. This chain links TRBV12-3 or TRBV12-4 with TRBJ2-5, with 7 bases identical to TRBD2. This CDR3 has 13 residues. The J segment lost 5 bases and the V segment lost 6 bases, leaving 6 bases of the junction unmatched. The CDR3 DNA reads TGTGCCAGCAGGACGGGGGGTATCGAGACCCAGTACTTC. Protein product: CASRTGGIETQYF.

The chain carries TRBV24-1 and TRBJ2-5, with TRBD2 identical over 8 bases. The V and J ends lost 4 bases and 1 base, in that order; junction bases with no gene match: 7. This CDR3 contains 16 residues. The germline CDR1 and CDR2 sequences are KGHDR and SFDVKD. The CDR3 DNA follows: TGTGCCACCAGTGACCCTACACGGGGGGGCCAAGAGACCCAGTACTTC. It translates to CATSDPTRGGQETQYF.